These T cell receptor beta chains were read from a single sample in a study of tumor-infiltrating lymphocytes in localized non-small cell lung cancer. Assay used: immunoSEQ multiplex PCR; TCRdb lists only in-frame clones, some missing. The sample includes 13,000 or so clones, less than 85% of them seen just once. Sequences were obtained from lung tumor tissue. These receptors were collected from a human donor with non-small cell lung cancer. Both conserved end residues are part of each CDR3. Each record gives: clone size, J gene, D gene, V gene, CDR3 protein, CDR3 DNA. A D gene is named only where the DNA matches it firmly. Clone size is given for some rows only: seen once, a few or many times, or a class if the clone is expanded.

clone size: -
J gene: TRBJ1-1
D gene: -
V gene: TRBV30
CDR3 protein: CACAPPPGVNTEAFF
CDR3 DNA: TGTGCCTGTGCCCCGCCTCCCGGGGTGAACACTGAAGCTTTCTTT

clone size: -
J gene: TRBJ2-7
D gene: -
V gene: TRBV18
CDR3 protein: CASSPGVNSKLSEQYF
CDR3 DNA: TGTGCCAGCTCACCGGGTGTCAATAGTAAGCTGTCCGAGCAGTACTTC

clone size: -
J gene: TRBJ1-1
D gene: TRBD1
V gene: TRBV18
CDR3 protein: CASSLTAQGLTLNTEAFF
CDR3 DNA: TGTGCCAGCTCACTTACGGCACAGGGGCTCACGTTGAACACTGAAGCTTTCTTT

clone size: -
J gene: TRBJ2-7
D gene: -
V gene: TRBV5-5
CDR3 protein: CASSLVDLYSYEQYF
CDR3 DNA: TGTGCCAGCAGCTTGGTCGACTTATACTCCTACGAGCAGTACTTC

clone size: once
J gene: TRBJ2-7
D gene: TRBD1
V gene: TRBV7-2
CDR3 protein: CASSLIQGANEQYF
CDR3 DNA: TGTGCCAGCAGCTTAATACAGGGGGCGAACGAGCAGTACTTC

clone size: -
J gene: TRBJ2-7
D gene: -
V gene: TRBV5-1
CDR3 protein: CASSLFLSQSYEQYF
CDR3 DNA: TGCGCCAGCAGCTTGTTTCTCAGCCAGTCCTACGAGCAGTACTTC

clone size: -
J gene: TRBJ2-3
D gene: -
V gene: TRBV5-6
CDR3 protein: CASSLDRTSTDTQYF
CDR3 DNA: TGTGCCAGCAGCTTGGACCGAACTAGCACAGATACGCAGTATTTT

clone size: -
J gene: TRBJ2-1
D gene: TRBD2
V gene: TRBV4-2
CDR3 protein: CASRRGTSLGNEQFF
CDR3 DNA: TGTGCCAGCAGACGAGGGACTAGCCTAGGCAATGAGCAGTTCTTC

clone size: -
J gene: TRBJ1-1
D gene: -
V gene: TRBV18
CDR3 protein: CASSLLIEIAKEAFF
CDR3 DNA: TGTGCCAGCTCTCTTTTGATTGAGATCGCGAAAGAAGCTTTCTTT

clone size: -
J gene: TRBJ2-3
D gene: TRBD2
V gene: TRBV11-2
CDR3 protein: CASSLEGAGADTQYF
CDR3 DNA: TGTGCCAGCAGCTTAGAAGGGGCGGGAGCAGATACGCAGTATTTT

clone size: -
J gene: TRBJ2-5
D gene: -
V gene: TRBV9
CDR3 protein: CASSGGAFQETQYF
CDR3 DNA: TGTGCCAGCAGCGGGGGGGCTTTCCAAGAGACCCAGTACTTC

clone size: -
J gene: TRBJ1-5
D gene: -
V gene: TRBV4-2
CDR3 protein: CASSQEGPGPQHF
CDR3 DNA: TGTGCCAGCAGCCAAGAGGGGCCGGGGCCCCAGCATTTT

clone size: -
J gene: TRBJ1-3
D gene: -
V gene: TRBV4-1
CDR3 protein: CASSPTGQSPSGNTIYF
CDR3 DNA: TGCGCCAGCAGCCCCACCGGACAGTCCCCCTCTGGAAACACCATATATTTT

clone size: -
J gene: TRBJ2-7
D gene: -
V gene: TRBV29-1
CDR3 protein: CSVPGPGYYEQYF
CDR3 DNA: TGCAGCGTTCCTGGCCCAGGGTACTACGAGCAGTACTTC

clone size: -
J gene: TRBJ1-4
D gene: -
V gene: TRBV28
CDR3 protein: CASSLLDEKLFF
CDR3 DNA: TGTGCCAGCAGTTTGCTAGATGAAAAACTGTTTTTT

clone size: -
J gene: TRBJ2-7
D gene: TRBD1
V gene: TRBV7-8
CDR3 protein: CASTFGTGGYEQYF
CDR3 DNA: TGTGCCAGCACCTTCGGGACAGGGGGATACGAGCAGTACTTC

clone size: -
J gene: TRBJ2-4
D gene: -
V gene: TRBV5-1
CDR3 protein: CASSAGQSFKNIQYF
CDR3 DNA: TGCGCCAGCAGCGCGGGACAGTCCTTCAAAAACATTCAGTACTTC

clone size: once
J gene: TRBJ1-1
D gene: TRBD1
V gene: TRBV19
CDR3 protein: CASSLRQGGTEAFF
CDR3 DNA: TGTGCCAGTAGTCTGCGACAGGGTGGGACTGAAGCTTTCTTT

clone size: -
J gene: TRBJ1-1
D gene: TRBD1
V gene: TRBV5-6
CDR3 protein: CASRYDRGTEAFF
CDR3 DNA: TGTGCCAGCAGATACGACAGGGGTACTGAAGCTTTCTTT

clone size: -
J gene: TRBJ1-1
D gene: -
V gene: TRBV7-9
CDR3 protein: CASSLDWGLAEAFF
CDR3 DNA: TGTGCCAGCAGCTTAGATTGGGGGCTGGCTGAAGCTTTCTTT

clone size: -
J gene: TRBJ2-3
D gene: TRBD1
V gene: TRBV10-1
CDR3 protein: CASSDHGQASRADTQYF
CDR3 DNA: TGCGCCAGCAGTGACCATGGACAGGCTTCTAGGGCAGATACGCAGTATTTT

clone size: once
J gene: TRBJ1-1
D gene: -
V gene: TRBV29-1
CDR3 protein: CSVSRGNTEAFF
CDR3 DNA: TGCAGCGTGTCGAGGGGGAACACTGAAGCTTTCTTT

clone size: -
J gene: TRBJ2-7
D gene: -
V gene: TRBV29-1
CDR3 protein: CSVENSAYEQYF
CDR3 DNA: TGCAGCGTTGAAAACAGCGCCTACGAGCAGTACTTC

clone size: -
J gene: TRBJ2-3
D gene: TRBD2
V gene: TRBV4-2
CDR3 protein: CASSQGTSGRTNTQYF
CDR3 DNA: TGTGCCAGCAGCCAAGGCACTAGCGGGAGGACAAATACGCAGTATTTT

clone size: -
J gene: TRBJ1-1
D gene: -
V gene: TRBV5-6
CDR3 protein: CASSSLRKNTEAFF
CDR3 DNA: TGTGCCAGCAGCTCTCTCCGGAAGAACACTGAAGCTTTCTTT

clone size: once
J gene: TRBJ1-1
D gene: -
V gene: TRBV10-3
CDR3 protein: CAISEIRTDTEAFF
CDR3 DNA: TGTGCCATCAGCGAGATTCGGACAGACACTGAAGCTTTCTTT

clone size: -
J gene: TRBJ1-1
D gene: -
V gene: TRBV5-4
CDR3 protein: CASSPSNSWGGTEAFF
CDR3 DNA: TGTGCCAGCAGCCCCTCAAATTCTTGGGGGGGGACTGAAGCTTTCTTT

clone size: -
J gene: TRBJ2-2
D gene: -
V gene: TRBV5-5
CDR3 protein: CASSLGQTNTGELFF
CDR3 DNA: TGTGCCAGCAGCCTCGGACAGACGAACACCGGGGAGCTGTTTTTT

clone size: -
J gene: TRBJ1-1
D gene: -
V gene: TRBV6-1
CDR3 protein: CASSATAAATEAFF
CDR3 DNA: TGTGCCAGCAGCGCCACAGCGGCCGCCACTGAAGCTTTCTTT

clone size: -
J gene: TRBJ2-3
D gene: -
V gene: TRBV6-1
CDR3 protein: CASSARVFTDTQYF
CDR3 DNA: TGTGCCAGCAGTGCTAGGGTCTTCACAGATACGCAGTATTTT

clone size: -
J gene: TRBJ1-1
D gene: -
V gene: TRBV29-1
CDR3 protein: CSVDPKGGTEAFF
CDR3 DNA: TGCAGCGTTGATCCGAAGGGTGGAACTGAAGCTTTCTTT

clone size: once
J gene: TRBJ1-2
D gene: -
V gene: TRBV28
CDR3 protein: CASNSRSPGGYGYTF
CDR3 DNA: TGTGCCAGCAACTCCCGGAGCCCCGGGGGCTATGGCTACACCTTC

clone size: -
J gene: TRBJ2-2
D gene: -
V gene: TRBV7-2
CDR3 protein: CASSLTPGTGELFF
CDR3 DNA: TGTGCCAGCAGCTTAACTCCAGGCACCGGGGAGCTGTTTTTT

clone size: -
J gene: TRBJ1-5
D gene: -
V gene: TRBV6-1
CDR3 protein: CASSEVRKGPQHF
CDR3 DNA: TGTGCCAGCAGTGAAGTTCGGAAGGGGCCCCAGCATTTT

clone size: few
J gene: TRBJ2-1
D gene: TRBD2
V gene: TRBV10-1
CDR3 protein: CASSSGGIGNEQFF
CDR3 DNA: TGCGCCAGCAGTAGCGGGGGAATAGGCAATGAGCAGTTCTTC

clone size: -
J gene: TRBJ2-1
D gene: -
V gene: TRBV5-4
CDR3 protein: CASSLGTSRSYNEQFF
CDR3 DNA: TGTGCCAGCAGCTTGGGTACTAGCCGCTCCTACAATGAGCAGTTCTTC

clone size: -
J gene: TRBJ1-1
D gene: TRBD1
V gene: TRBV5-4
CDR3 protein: CASSTQGGEAFF
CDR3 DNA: TGTGCCAGCAGTACACAGGGGGGCGAAGCTTTCTTT

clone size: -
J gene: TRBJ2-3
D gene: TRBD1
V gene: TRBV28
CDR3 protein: CASSPHGQGGRYF
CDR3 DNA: TGTGCCAGCAGTCCCCACGGACAGGGGGGACGGTATTTT

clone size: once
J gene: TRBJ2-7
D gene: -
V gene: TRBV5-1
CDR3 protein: CASSLGAGVPGDYEQYF
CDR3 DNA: TGCGCCAGCAGCTTGGGGGCAGGGGTTCCAGGGGACTACGAGCAGTACTTC

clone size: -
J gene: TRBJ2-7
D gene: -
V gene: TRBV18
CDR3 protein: CASSPPISRGYEQYF
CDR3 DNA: TGTGCCAGCTCACCACCGATATCCAGGGGCTACGAGCAGTACTTC